The 28 T cell receptor beta chains presented below share a single source sample, sequenced in a study of identical twins. A single record per CDR3 protein comes from TCRdb applying MiXCR to the 5' RACE reads. In the table there are under 300,000 distinct CDR3 sequences, 11% to 15% of which are singletons. The source material was memory (CD45RO+) T cells sorted from blood. The receptors stem from a woman aged 18-29 years in good health.

This clonotype was counted many times. The J gene is TRBJ2-3, the V gene TRBV20-1; 10 nucleotides align to TRBD1. The germline V gene encodes CDR1 DFQATT and CDR2 SNEGSKA (reference sequence). The CDR3 is 16 residues long. Trimming took 6 bases from V and 5 from J; bases not matched to a gene: 14. CDR3 bases: TGCAGTGCCGAACTTCGGGACAGGGGTTCCATAGATACGCAGTATTTT. As protein: CSAELRDRGSIDTQYF.

In its sample, this clonotype was seen a few times. V usage is TRBV3-1 and J usage is TRBJ1-1, with TRBD1 matching over 7 bases. The CDR3 totals 16 residues. The junction had 9 bases not matched to a gene; V was cut back by 3 bases and J by 2 bases. CDR1 and CDR2 (germline): LGHDT, YNNKEL (reference sequence). The CDR3 is CASSHPGTASNTEAFF. As DNA, the CDR3 is TGTGCCAGCAGCCACCCCGGGACAGCATCCAACACTGAAGCTTTCTTT.

The genes are TRBV20-1 and TRBJ2-1, with 7 positions matching TRBD1. CDR3 length equals 18 residues. Germline CDR1 is DFQATT and CDR2 is SNEGSKA (reference sequence). V was clipped by 0 bases and J by 4 bases; unmatched bases: 15. Here the CDR3 reads CSARDPHRGHRRYNEQFF. The DNA for the CDR3 is TGCAGTGCTAGAGATCCCCATAGGGGGCATCGGAGGTACAATGAGCAGTTCTTC.

The chain is built from TRBV20-1 and TRBJ2-3; D unresolved. The CDR3 runs to 11 residues. V was trimmed by 3 bases and J by 1 base, leaving 2 bases between them. Germline CDR1 and CDR2: DFQATT and SNEGSKA (reference sequence). The CDR3 spells CSASGTDTQYF. The DNA for the CDR3 is TGCAGTGCTAGCGGCACAGATACGCAGTATTTT.

The CDR3 is CASSPLRGGDTEAFF. CDR3 DNA sequence: TGTGCCAGCTCACCGCTCAGGGGTGGAGACACTGAAGCTTTCTTT. The rearrangement links TRBV18 to TRBJ1-1; tentative D call: TRBD1 (6 bases). CDR3 length equals 15 residues. Germline V CDR1 and CDR2: KGHSH, LQKENI. The V end lost 3 bases, the J end lost 3 bases, and 14 bases lay between the germline ends. The full variable domain, with the rest looked up from reference TRBV18 and TRBJ1-1, is NAGVMQNPRHLVRRRGQEARLRCSPMKGHSHVYWYRQLPEEGLKFMVYLQKENIIDESGMPKERFSAEFPKEGPSILRIQQVVRGDSAAYFCASSPLRGGDTEAFFGQGTRLTVV.

The chain uses TRBV9 and TRBJ2-2; D possibly corresponds to TRBD2 (6 bases). V was shortened by 0 bases and J by 7 bases, with 13 bases between the two germline ends. Germline CDR1 SGDLS, CDR2 YYNGEE. This CDR3 has 15 residues. CDR3 DNA: TGTGCCAGCAGCGTAGACGGGAGAGGAGGCGGGGAGCTGTTTTTT. This gives the protein CASSVDGRGGGELFF. Supplemented by reference TRBV9 and TRBJ2-2, the full variable domain reads DSGVTQTPKHLITATGQRVTLRCSPRSGDLSVYWYQQSLDQGLQFLIQYYNGEERAKGNILERFSAQQFPDLHSELNLSSLELGDSALYFCASSVDGRGGGELFFGEGSRLTVL.

This clonotype was counted between two and nine times. This rearrangement joins TRBV5-1 to TRBJ2-5; D remains unclear. V lost 0 bases, J lost 3 bases, and 9 bases lay in between. The germline V gene encodes CDR1 SGHRS and CDR2 YFSETQ. The CDR3 has 14 amino acids. CDR3 region: CASSLGPTEETQYF. The CDR3 DNA reads TGCGCCAGCAGCTTGGGACCGACCGAAGAGACCCAGTACTTC.

This clonotype was seen only a few times. The DNA of the CDR3 is TGTGCCAGCGTATCCGGGGGGTACACTGAAGCTTTCTTT. Amino acid sequence: CASVSGGYTEAFF. This chain uses TRBV28 with TRBJ1-1, with TRBD1 as a possible D gene (5 bases). The germline V gene has CDR1 MDHEN and CDR2 SYDVKM. CDR3 length equals 13 residues. Deletions cut 8 bases from V and 3 bases from J, with 13 bases between.

The chain links TRBV6-1 to TRBJ1-5, with 11 bases lining up with TRBD1. V was pared by 6 bases and J by 5 bases, with 6 bases of the junction left unmatched. From germline, CDR1 is MNHNS and CDR2 SASEGT. This CDR3 region has 15 residues. The CDR3 loop is CASRRGTGGDQPQHF. The CDR3 nucleotides are TGTGCCAGCAGACGCGGGACAGGGGGTGATCAGCCCCAGCATTTT.

This clonotype was counted only a few times. The V gene is TRBV4-3, the J gene TRBJ1-5; D is ambiguous. Germline V CDR1 and CDR2: LGHNA, YSLEER. V gave up 0 bases and J gave up 5 bases, with 14 bases separating them. The CDR3 is made up of 16 amino acids. The DNA of the CDR3 is TGCGCCAGCAGCCAAGAATGGGCGGAGACCTATCAGCCCCAGCATTTT. Translating it yields CASSQEWAETYQPQHF.

There are many counts of this clonotype. The V call is TRBV27, the J call TRBJ2-6; maybe TRBD1 (6 bases). V lost 7 bases and J lost 2, with 12 bases in between. The V gene's germline CDR1 is MNHEY and CDR2 SMNVEV (reference sequence). This CDR3 comprises 15 residues. The CDR3 DNA reads as TGTGCCAGCACCAATGGGGGCGCTGGGGCCAACGTCCTGACTTTC. Protein: CASTNGGAGANVLTF.

This clonotype was detected ten times or more. The chain couples TRBV6-5 to TRBJ1-4; D possibly corresponds to TRBD1 (5 bases). CDR1 MNHEY and CDR2 SVGAGI come from the germline V gene. The CDR3 has 15 residues. V lost 2 bases, J lost 0 bases, and 7 bases lay in between. The CDR3 bases are TGTGCCAGCAGTTACGGACAAGCAACTAATGAAAAACTGTTTTTT. Its translation: CASSYGQATNEKLFF.

The chain has TRBV6-1 and TRBJ1-5; 7 bases agree with TRBD1. The V segment lost 6 bases and the J segment 7 bases; nucleotides outside the gene matches: 12. Germline values: CDR1 MNHNS, CDR2 SASEGT. The CDR3 consists of 15 residues. CDR3 protein: CASRIPGQLGQPQHF. The CDR3, as DNA: TGTGCCAGCAGGATTCCGGGACAGCTTGGCCAGCCCCAGCATTTT.

The chain couples TRBV20-1 to TRBJ2-5; D is ambiguous. V lost 7 bases and J lost 1, with 13 bases in between. In germline, CDR1 is DFQATT, CDR2 SNEGSKA (reference sequence). CDR3 size: 13 residues. DNA for the CDR3: TGCAGTGGACGGGCCCCTCCCCAAGAGACCCAGTACTTC. It codes for CSGRAPPQETQYF.

The rearrangement uses TRBV5-1 and TRBJ1-5; D call uncertain. The CDR3 is 13 residues long. The germline V and J ends were trimmed by 0 bases and 5 bases, with 6 bases remaining between them. Germline V gene sequence: CDR1 SGHRS, CDR2 YFSETQ. The CDR3: CASSLVADQPQHF. In DNA, the CDR3 is TGCGCCAGCAGCTTGGTAGCCGATCAGCCCCAGCATTTT.

Only a few counts were recorded for this clonotype. The rearrangement links TRBV2 to TRBJ1-1; D might be TRBD1 (5 bases). V shed 6 bases and J shed 3 bases, with 14 bases lying between them. The CDR3 sequence is 14 residues long. Germline loops: CDR1 SNHLY, CDR2 FYNNEI. The CDR3 spells CASRIQGLDTEAFF. DNA of the CDR3: TGTGCCAGCAGAATTCAGGGTTTGGACACTGAAGCTTTCTTT.

The genes are TRBV19 and TRBJ2-5; no definite D call. The germline gives CDR1 LNHDA, CDR2 SQIVND (reference sequence). The V end was cut by 3 bases, the J end by 0 bases, with 5 bases between. This CDR3 has 13 amino acids. The CDR3 reads CASSIRDQETQYF. As DNA, the CDR3 is TGTGCCAGTAGTATCCGGGACCAAGAGACCCAGTACTTC.

This clonotype was seen a handful of times. CDR3 residues: CSARDRRGTAKIEQFF. For the CDR3, the DNA is TGCAGTGCTAGAGATCGGAGGGGGACTGCCAAAATTGAGCAGTTCTTC. V gene TRBV20-1 combines with J gene TRBJ2-1, with D perhaps assigned TRBD1 or TRBD2 (6 bases each). The CDR3 length is 16 residues. Per the germline V gene, CDR1 is DFQATT and CDR2 is SNEGSKA (reference sequence). V lost 0 bases and J lost 9, with 21 bases in between.

The rearrangement joins TRBV6-5 to TRBJ2-3, with TRBD2 matching 8 bases. This CDR3 is 17 amino acids long. CDR1 is MNHEY and CDR2 is SVGAGI in the germline V gene. Trimming at V came to 2 bases and at J to 3 bases, leaving 10 bases not matched to a gene. The CDR3 loop is CASSYGGAGVGTDTQYF. The CDR3 DNA is TGTGCCAGCAGTTACGGAGGAGCGGGAGTGGGGACAGATACGCAGTATTTT.

This clonotype has more than one count but fewer than ten. The chain has TRBV6-6 and TRBJ1-2; TRBD1 might be the D (5 bases). V was cut by 6 bases and J by 3 bases, with 11 bases left in between. The CDR3 is 13 residues long. Germline assignment: CDR1 MNHNY and CDR2 SVGAGI (reference sequence). CDR3 in amino acids: CASRWGVDYGYTF. In DNA form, the CDR3 reads TGTGCCAGCAGGTGGGGGGTGGACTATGGCTACACCTTC.

The rearrangement joins TRBV5-1 to TRBJ2-2, with 11 bases lining up with TRBD1. The CDR3 runs to 14 residues. Germline lookup yields CDR1 SGHRS and CDR2 YFSETQ. Unmatched junction bases numbered 5, after V lost 7 bases and J lost 6 bases. CDR3 in amino acids: CASFGQGASGELFF. CDR3 bases: TGCGCCAGCTTTGGACAGGGGGCATCCGGGGAGCTGTTTTTT.

The table lists this clonotype with many counts. The chain couples TRBV3-1 to TRBJ2-5; tentative D call: TRBD2 (5 bases). V was shortened by 2 bases and J by 3 bases, with 13 bases between the two germline ends. Looked up from germline, CDR1 is LGHDT and CDR2 is YNNKEL (reference sequence). The CDR3 extends over 15 amino acids. Here the CDR3 reads CASSQRIPGKETQYF. The CDR3 DNA reads as TGTGCCAGCAGCCAAAGGATCCCGGGGAAAGAGACCCAGTACTTC.

This clonotype was seen a few times. The chain carries TRBV10-3 and TRBJ1-5; TRBD1 might be the D (5 bases). V lost 4 bases to trimming and J lost 5 bases, with 9 bases between them. Germline-derived CDR1 and CDR2 are ENHRY and SYGVKD. The CDR3 totals 13 residues. Here the CDR3 DNA reads TGTGCCATCAGTGTAGACAGAGATCAGCCCCAGCATTTT. It translates to CAISVDRDQPQHF.

The chain recombines TRBV29-1 with TRBJ2-5, with D possibly matching TRBD1 (5 bases). The CDR3 runs 12 residues. V lost 7 bases and J 5 bases, leaving 14 bases between the germline ends. Germline V gives CDR1 SQVTM, CDR2 ANQGSEA. The CDR3 bases are TGCAGCGCGTACCACAGGCGGGAGACCCAGTACTTC. This sequence encodes CSAYHRRETQYF.

This clonotype has at least ten counts. The genes are TRBV20-1 and TRBJ1-1; D is possibly TRBD1 (6 bases). The CDR3 loop spans 13 amino acids. Germline lookup yields CDR1 DFQATT and CDR2 SNEGSKA (reference sequence). Trimming pared 1 base from V and 4 bases from J, leaving 10 bases between. CDR3 coding DNA: TGCAGTGCTAGAGTGGGGGGCCCCACTGAAGCTTTCTTT. It codes for CSARVGGPTEAFF.

This clonotype appeared a few times. V is TRBV20-1 and J is TRBJ2-7, with TRBD1 as a possible D gene (6 bases). Per germline, CDR1 DFQATT and CDR2 SNEGSKA (reference sequence). This CDR3 is built from 12 residues. The ends were cut back, 4 bases at V and 6 bases at J, with 13 bases in the middle. CDR3 in DNA: TGCAGTGCTATAAGGACAGCCTCCGAGCAGTACTTC. This encodes CSAIRTASEQYF.

The table lists this clonotype with many counts. The chain joins TRBV29-1 to TRBJ2-7, with D unresolved. The germline V and J ends were trimmed by 5 bases and 2 bases, with 13 bases remaining between them. The V gene's germline CDR1 is SQVTM and CDR2 ANQGSEA. This CDR3 has 13 residues. The CDR3 protein is CSVFTVTTYEQYF. The CDR3 DNA reads as TGCAGCGTTTTCACAGTCACTACCTACGAGCAGTACTTC.

This clonotype was detected only once. The CDR3 DNA follows: TGTGCCAGCAGCTTGAGACAGCGCTCTGGGGCCAACGTCCTGACTTTC. Translating gives CASSLRQRSGANVLTF. J is TRBJ2-6 and V is TRBV5-6; a possible D gene is TRBD1 (5 bases). V was shortened by 1 base and J by 0 bases, with 8 bases between the two germline ends. The CDR3 covers 16 residues. Germline CDR1 reads SGHDT; CDR2 reads YYEEEE.